The present T cell receptor (beta chain) was sequenced within a study of control samples from healthy donors and cancer patients. Germline loops: CDR1 SGDLS, CDR2 YYNGEE. The CDR3 sequence is 14 residues long. V was clipped by 0 bases and J by 6 bases, with 10 bases between them. The method was immunoSEQ multiplex PCR; TCRdb's version includes in-frame clones alone and lacks a portion of them. The table lists under 60,000 clones, 94% of them singletons. Sequenced sample: blood. The V call is TRBV9, the J call TRBJ2-1; D gene unclear. The sequence came from a man aged 30-40 years in good health. CDR3 sequence reads: CASSVDGDGNEQFF. DNA of the CDR3: TGTGCCAGCAGCGTAGATGGTGATGGCAATGAGCAGTTCTTC. Drawing the rest from reference TRBV9 and TRBJ2-1, the complete variable domain is DSGVTQTPKHLITATGQRVTLRCSPRSGDLSVYWYQQSLDQGLQFLIQYYNGEERAKGNILERFSAQQFPDLHSELNLSSLELGDSALYFCASSVDGDGNEQFFGPGTRLTVL.